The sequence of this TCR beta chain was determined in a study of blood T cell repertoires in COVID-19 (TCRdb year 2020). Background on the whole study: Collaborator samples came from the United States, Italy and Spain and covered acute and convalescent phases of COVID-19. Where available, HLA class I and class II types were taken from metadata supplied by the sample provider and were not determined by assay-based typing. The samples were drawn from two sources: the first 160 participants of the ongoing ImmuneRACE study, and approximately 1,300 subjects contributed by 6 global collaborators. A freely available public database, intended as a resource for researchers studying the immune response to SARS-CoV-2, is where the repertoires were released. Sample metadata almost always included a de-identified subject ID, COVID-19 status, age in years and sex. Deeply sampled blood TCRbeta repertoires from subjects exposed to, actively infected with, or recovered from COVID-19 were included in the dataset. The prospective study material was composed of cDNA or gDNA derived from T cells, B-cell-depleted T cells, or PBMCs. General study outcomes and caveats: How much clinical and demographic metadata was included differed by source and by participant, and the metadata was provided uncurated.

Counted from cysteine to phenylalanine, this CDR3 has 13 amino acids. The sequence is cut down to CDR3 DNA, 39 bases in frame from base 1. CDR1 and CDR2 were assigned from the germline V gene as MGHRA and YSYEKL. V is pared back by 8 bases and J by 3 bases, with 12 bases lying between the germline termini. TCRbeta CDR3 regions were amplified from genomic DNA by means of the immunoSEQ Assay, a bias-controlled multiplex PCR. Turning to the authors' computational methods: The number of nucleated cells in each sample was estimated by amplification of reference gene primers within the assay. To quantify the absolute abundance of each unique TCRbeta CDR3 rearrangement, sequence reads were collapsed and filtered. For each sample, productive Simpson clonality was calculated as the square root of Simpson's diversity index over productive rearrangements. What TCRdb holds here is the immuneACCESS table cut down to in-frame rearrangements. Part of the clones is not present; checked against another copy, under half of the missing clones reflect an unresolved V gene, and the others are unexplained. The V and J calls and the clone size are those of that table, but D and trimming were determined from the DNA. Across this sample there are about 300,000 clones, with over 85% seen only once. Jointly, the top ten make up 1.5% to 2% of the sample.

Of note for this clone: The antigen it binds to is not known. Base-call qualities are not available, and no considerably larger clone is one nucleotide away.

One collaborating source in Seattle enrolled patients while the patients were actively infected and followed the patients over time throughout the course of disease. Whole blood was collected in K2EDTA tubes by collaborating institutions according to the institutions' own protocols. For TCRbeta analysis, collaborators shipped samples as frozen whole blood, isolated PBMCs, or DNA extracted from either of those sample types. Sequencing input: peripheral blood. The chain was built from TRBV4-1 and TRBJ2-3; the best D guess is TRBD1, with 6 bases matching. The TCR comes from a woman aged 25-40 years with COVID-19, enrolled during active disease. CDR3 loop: CASSAGVTDTQYF. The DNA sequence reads TGCGCCAGCTCGGCAGGGGTAACAGATACGCAGTATTTT.